The present entry profiles one TCR beta chain with its context. The data belong to a study of blood T cell repertoires in COVID-19. Trimming cost V 4 bases and J 1 base, with 14 bases left between them. The CDR3 length is 17 residues. CDR1 and CDR2 (germline): LGHNA, YSLEER. Per the study methods: Amplification of reference gene primers was used by the study to estimate nucleated cell counts. The protocol was immunoSEQ multiplex PCR, while the TCRdb copy is restricted to in-frame clones and leaves out a portion. D and trimming were read from the DNA, whereas the V and J calls and clone size are those reported in that table. This sample yields about 330,000 clones, of which approximately 88% are seen a single time; 7.5% to 10% belongs to the top ten.

This chain joins TRBV4-3 and TRBJ2-6; the D gene is possibly TRBD1 (6 bases). The sample comprised peripheral blood. The origin of this receptor is a man younger than 45 with COVID-19, enrolled during active disease. In DNA, the CDR3 is TGCGCCAGCAGCCTACAGGGCCCCCTTTCTGGGGCCAACGTCCTGACTTTC. This codes for CASSLQGPLSGANVLTF.